The T cell receptor (beta chain) described here comes from a study of T-cell reconstitution after alpha-beta-depleted transplantation in children. Study results and limitations: Expanded graft clones numbering several hundred reportedly gave rise to alpha-beta T cells about two months after transplant. Once a year had passed after transplant, T-cell counts and diversity came mostly from newly produced T cells. For some patients, TCRbeta diversity was high at day 60 because of recipient T cells and thymic progenitors that survived.

It was with unique molecular identifiers that the TCRbeta library was prepared. Via MiXCR, TCRdb re-called the PCR reads, giving one row per CDR3 protein. This table holds a few hundred thousand distinct CDR3 sequences, around 13% found once. J gave up 5 bases and V 4 bases, and 15 bases lay outside the gene matches. The CDR3 is 19 amino acids. The germline gives CDR1 LGHDT, CDR2 YNNKEL (reference sequence). This clonotype has a count of ten or more. What it binds is unknown. The TCR sequence derives from a male patient under 18 who had a stem cell transplant for acute myeloid leukemia, so the T cells may come from the graft donor. The chain couples TRBV3-1 to TRBJ2-2; TRBD2 matches at 11 bases. Sequencing was performed on PBMCs, mostly from graft donor cells, taken 360 days after TCRalphabeta/CD19-depleted stem cell transplant. CDR3 amino acids: CASSPRRGLAGGPTGELFF. DNA of the CDR3: TGTGCCAGCAGCCCTCGGAGGGGGTTAGCGGGAGGGCCGACCGGGGAGCTGTTTTTT.